This entry is about one TCR beta chain. This entry is derived from a study of blood T cells in healthy people across ages. The germline gives CDR1 KGHSH, CDR2 LQKENI. The CDR3 is 17 residues long. Trimming stripped 6 bases from V and 3 bases from J, with 24 bases between. With a J-beta primer mix and a sample-barcoded 5' primer, a second PCR ran about 6 to 11 cycles. TCRdb re-called the 5' RACE reads with MiXCR, one entry per CDR3 protein. The table records 450,000 to 700,000 distinct CDR3 sequences, roughly 29% of them present only once. The amount of total RNA extracted per sample was at least 5.5 micrograms.

V usage is TRBV18 and J usage is TRBJ2-7; tentatively, D is TRBD1 (6 bases). The sample taken for sequencing was blood. The sequence came from a woman in her 70s in good health. The CDR3 bases are TGTGCCAGCTCCCAAAGATTACCACAGGGTCTGTTCTACGAGCAGTACTTC. This encodes CASSQRLPQGLFYEQYF.